Listed below are T cell receptor beta chains from one sample, sequenced in a study of a mutant IDH1 vaccine in newly diagnosed glioma. These TCRs are of unknown antigen specificity. The assay was immunoSEQ multiplex PCR, and TCRdb's table has in-frame clones only and misses some. The sample has tens of thousands of clones, roughly three quarters seen once. Sequences were derived from peripheral blood mononuclear cells (PBMCs), sampled from a glioma patient whose treatment included an IDH1 peptide vaccine. The source is a man younger than 30 with glioma. Some clones in this sample may be carry-over from other donors' samples. CDR3s include the opening cysteine and the closing phenylalanine or tryptophan. A D gene is named only where the DNA matches it firmly. Size values are once, few and many counts, or a class for expanded clones, and some rows have none.

cdr3_length: 16
j_call: TRBJ1-1
v_call: TRBV6-5
d_call: TRBD1
clone_size: NA
cdr3_nt: TGTGCCAGCAGTTCTCCGTCCGGGACAGCAAACACTGAAGCTTTCTTT
cdr3_aa: CASSSPSGTANTEAFF

cdr3_length: 13
j_call: TRBJ1-5
v_call: TRBV5-1
d_call: NA
clone_size: NA
cdr3_nt: TGCGCCAGCAGCAGGGGAAGCAATCAGCCCCAGCATTTT
cdr3_aa: CASSRGSNQPQHF

cdr3_length: 15
j_call: TRBJ2-3
v_call: TRBV9
d_call: NA
clone_size: NA
cdr3_nt: TGTGCCAGCAGCGTAGAGGAGCTACGCACAGATACGCAGTATTTT
cdr3_aa: CASSVEELRTDTQYF

cdr3_length: 16
j_call: TRBJ2-7
v_call: TRBV27
d_call: TRBD1
clone_size: NA
cdr3_nt: TGTGCCAGCAGTTCGCTGGACAGGGGGCGCTCCTACGAGCAGTACTTC
cdr3_aa: CASSSLDRGRSYEQYF

cdr3_length: 15
j_call: TRBJ1-2
v_call: TRBV4-3
d_call: NA
clone_size: NA
cdr3_nt: TGCGCCAGCAGCCAAGAACTGCAGGGGCGCTATGGCTACACCTTC
cdr3_aa: CASSQELQGRYGYTF

cdr3_length: 14
j_call: TRBJ1-2
v_call: TRBV7-3
d_call: NA
clone_size: few
cdr3_nt: TGTGCCAGCAGCTTAACGGGGGGGCCCTATGGCTACACCTTC
cdr3_aa: CASSLTGGPYGYTF

cdr3_length: 12
j_call: TRBJ1-1
v_call: TRBV30
d_call: NA
clone_size: NA
cdr3_nt: TGTGCCTGGAGTGTACTGAACACTGAAGCTTTCTTT
cdr3_aa: CAWSVLNTEAFF

cdr3_length: 14
j_call: TRBJ1-1
v_call: TRBV7-9
d_call: NA
clone_size: few
cdr3_nt: TGTGCCAGCAGCAAACGACAGGAGAACACTGAAGCTTTCTTT
cdr3_aa: CASSKRQENTEAFF

cdr3_length: 15
j_call: TRBJ1-1
v_call: TRBV5-4
d_call: NA
clone_size: few
cdr3_nt: TGTGCCAGCAGCTTGGAGGGACCGCGCAACACTGAAGCTTTCTTT
cdr3_aa: CASSLEGPRNTEAFF

cdr3_length: 11
j_call: TRBJ1-1
v_call: TRBV29-1
d_call: NA
clone_size: few
cdr3_nt: TGCAGCGTTGAATTATACACTGAAGCTTTCTTT
cdr3_aa: CSVELYTEAFF

cdr3_length: 16
j_call: TRBJ2-7
v_call: TRBV18
d_call: NA
clone_size: NA
cdr3_nt: TGTGCCAGCTCACCACCGGGCCCACTCGTGGATAACGAGCAGTACTTC
cdr3_aa: CASSPPGPLVDNEQYF

cdr3_length: 18
j_call: TRBJ2-6
v_call: TRBV19
d_call: NA
clone_size: NA
cdr3_nt: TGTGCTACTCGAGAGGACAGCCCCCTTAATCCTGGGGCCAACGTCCTGACTTTC
cdr3_aa: CATREDSPLNPGANVLTF

cdr3_length: 13
j_call: TRBJ1-1
v_call: TRBV2
d_call: TRBD1
clone_size: NA
cdr3_nt: TGTGCCAGCAGCGGACAGGGTAGGACTGAAGCTTTCTTT
cdr3_aa: CASSGQGRTEAFF

cdr3_length: 17
j_call: TRBJ2-6
v_call: TRBV7-2
d_call: NA
clone_size: NA
cdr3_nt: TGTGCCAGCTGGGAAAGGGGCTGGTCCTCTGGGGCCAACGTCCTGACTTTC
cdr3_aa: CASWERGWSSGANVLTF

cdr3_length: 15
j_call: TRBJ1-1
v_call: TRBV6-5
d_call: NA
clone_size: few
cdr3_nt: TGTGCCAGCAGTTACTCGGTCAGACCTAACACTGAAGCTTTCTTT
cdr3_aa: CASSYSVRPNTEAFF

cdr3_length: 13
j_call: TRBJ1-5
v_call: TRBV7-7
d_call: TRBD1
clone_size: NA
cdr3_nt: TGTGCTAGCAGCCGGGACAGAGATCAGCCCCAGCATTTT
cdr3_aa: CASSRDRDQPQHF

cdr3_length: 14
j_call: TRBJ1-6
v_call: TRBV7-6
d_call: NA
clone_size: NA
cdr3_nt: TGTGCCAGCAGCTCCCAGGGACATAGTTCACCCCTCCACTTT
cdr3_aa: CASSSQGHSSPLHF

cdr3_length: 11
j_call: TRBJ2-1
v_call: TRBV2
d_call: NA
clone_size: NA
cdr3_nt: TGTGCCAGCAGTTTAGGTAATGAGCAGTTCTTC
cdr3_aa: CASSLGNEQFF

cdr3_length: 13
j_call: TRBJ1-5
v_call: TRBV30
d_call: NA
clone_size: few
cdr3_nt: TGTGCCTGGAGTCCCCAGGCCAATCAGCCCCAGCATTTT
cdr3_aa: CAWSPQANQPQHF

cdr3_length: 15
j_call: TRBJ1-1
v_call: TRBV5-1
d_call: NA
clone_size: NA
cdr3_nt: TGCGCCAGCAGCGCGACAGACCCGAGAAAGACTGAAGCTTTCTTT
cdr3_aa: CASSATDPRKTEAFF

cdr3_length: 15
j_call: TRBJ2-7
v_call: TRBV4-2
d_call: NA
clone_size: NA
cdr3_nt: TGTGCCAGCAGCCAAGAGACAGACAGCTCCTACGAGCAGTACTTC
cdr3_aa: CASSQETDSSYEQYF

cdr3_length: 15
j_call: TRBJ2-7
v_call: TRBV14
d_call: TRBD1
clone_size: NA
cdr3_nt: TGTGCCAGCAGCCAAGGTCAGGGGGAGATTGACGAGCAGTACTTC
cdr3_aa: CASSQGQGEIDEQYF

cdr3_length: 13
j_call: TRBJ1-1
v_call: TRBV10-2
d_call: NA
clone_size: NA
cdr3_nt: TGCGCCAGCAGTAGTCAGGGGAACACTGAAGCTTTCTTT
cdr3_aa: CASSSQGNTEAFF

cdr3_length: 16
j_call: TRBJ1-1
v_call: TRBV6-5
d_call: NA
clone_size: NA
cdr3_nt: TGTGCCAGCAGTTTGGTGGCTCATGGGATGAACACTGAAGCTTTCTTT
cdr3_aa: CASSLVAHGMNTEAFF

cdr3_length: 16
j_call: TRBJ1-4
v_call: TRBV19
d_call: NA
clone_size: NA
cdr3_nt: TGTGCCAGTAGTATAGATTTGACAGGCACTCGGGAAAAACTGTTTTTT
cdr3_aa: CASSIDLTGTREKLFF

cdr3_length: 18
j_call: TRBJ1-4
v_call: TRBV7-6
d_call: NA
clone_size: NA
cdr3_nt: TGTGCCAGCAGCTTATACGGGACCTCTGCTGGGACTAATGAAAAACTGTTTTTT
cdr3_aa: CASSLYGTSAGTNEKLFF

cdr3_length: 15
j_call: TRBJ1-3
v_call: TRBV4-3
d_call: TRBD1
clone_size: NA
cdr3_nt: TGCGCCAGCAGCCCCACAGGGGGTTCAGGAAACACCATATATTTT
cdr3_aa: CASSPTGGSGNTIYF

cdr3_length: 14
j_call: TRBJ1-5
v_call: TRBV30
d_call: TRBD1
clone_size: NA
cdr3_nt: TGTGCCTGGAGTTCTACAGGGGGAAATCAGCCCCAGCATTTT
cdr3_aa: CAWSSTGGNQPQHF

cdr3_length: 14
j_call: TRBJ1-5
v_call: TRBV7-8
d_call: TRBD1
clone_size: NA
cdr3_nt: TGTGCCAGCAGCAAAGGGACAGGGAATCAGCCCCAGCATTTT
cdr3_aa: CASSKGTGNQPQHF

cdr3_length: 14
j_call: TRBJ1-1
v_call: TRBV6-6
d_call: NA
clone_size: NA
cdr3_nt: TGTGCCAGCAGTTACTCGAAAGGGGTTTCTGAAGCTTTCTTT
cdr3_aa: CASSYSKGVSEAFF

cdr3_length: 19
j_call: TRBJ1-4
v_call: TRBV11-3
d_call: NA
clone_size: NA
cdr3_nt: TGTGCCAGCAGCTTAGGTCAGAGAGCATTAAAGAAAACTAATGAAAAACTGTTTTTT
cdr3_aa: CASSLGQRALKKTNEKLFF

cdr3_length: 15
j_call: TRBJ2-7
v_call: TRBV2
d_call: TRBD1
clone_size: NA
cdr3_nt: TGTGCCAGCAGAGACTTTGGACAGGGCAGCTACGAGCAGTACTTC
cdr3_aa: CASRDFGQGSYEQYF

cdr3_length: 13
j_call: TRBJ1-2
v_call: TRBV11-2
d_call: NA
clone_size: NA
cdr3_nt: TGTGCCAGCAGCCGGACAGACCTCTCCCGCTACACCTTC
cdr3_aa: CASSRTDLSRYTF

cdr3_length: 15
j_call: TRBJ1-1
v_call: TRBV7-2
d_call: TRBD1
clone_size: NA
cdr3_nt: TGTGCCAGCACCCACAGGGGATTTTTGAACACTGAAGCTTTCTTT
cdr3_aa: CASTHRGFLNTEAFF

cdr3_length: 15
j_call: TRBJ2-7
v_call: TRBV9
d_call: TRBD2
clone_size: NA
cdr3_nt: TGTGCCAGCAGCGTAGACGGGGAGGGTCTCTACGAGCAGTACTTC
cdr3_aa: CASSVDGEGLYEQYF

cdr3_length: 17
j_call: TRBJ2-7
v_call: TRBV4-3
d_call: NA
clone_size: NA
cdr3_nt: TGCGCCAGCAGCCAATCGTTGCTCCGGGCGTACTCCTACGAGCAGTACTTC
cdr3_aa: CASSQSLLRAYSYEQYF

cdr3_length: 16
j_call: TRBJ2-2
v_call: TRBV9
d_call: NA
clone_size: NA
cdr3_nt: TGTGCCAGCAGCGTAGCCATGGTTGAGGGCGCCGGGGAGCTGTTTTTT
cdr3_aa: CASSVAMVEGAGELFF

cdr3_length: 13
j_call: TRBJ1-1
v_call: TRBV30
d_call: NA
clone_size: few
cdr3_nt: TGTGCCTGGAGTACGTCTCAGAACACTGAAGCTTTCTTT
cdr3_aa: CAWSTSQNTEAFF

cdr3_length: 13
j_call: TRBJ1-2
v_call: TRBV9
d_call: TRBD1
clone_size: NA
cdr3_nt: TGTGCCAGCAGCGTAGAGGACAGGGAAGGCTACACCTTC
cdr3_aa: CASSVEDREGYTF

cdr3_length: 14
j_call: TRBJ1-4
v_call: TRBV5-8
d_call: NA
clone_size: few
cdr3_nt: TGTGCCAGCAGCTTGGAGTGGACTAATGAAAAACTGTTTTTT
cdr3_aa: CASSLEWTNEKLFF

cdr3_length: 14
j_call: TRBJ1-1
v_call: TRBV25-1
d_call: NA
clone_size: NA
cdr3_nt: TGTGCCAGCAGTGATCCGGCGGGGGGGGCTGAAGCTTTCTTT
cdr3_aa: CASSDPAGGAEAFF

cdr3_length: 13
j_call: TRBJ1-5
v_call: TRBV7-9
d_call: NA
clone_size: few
cdr3_nt: TGTGCCAGCAGCTCCACTAGCAATCAGCCCCAGCATTTT
cdr3_aa: CASSSTSNQPQHF

cdr3_length: 15
j_call: TRBJ1-5
v_call: TRBV7-9
d_call: TRBD1
clone_size: few
cdr3_nt: TGTGCCAGCAGCGCGGGACAGGGCCTGAATCAGCCCCAGCATTTT
cdr3_aa: CASSAGQGLNQPQHF

cdr3_length: 16
j_call: TRBJ1-4
v_call: TRBV7-6
d_call: TRBD1
clone_size: NA
cdr3_nt: TGTGCCAGCAGCTTAGGAATTGGTAGGGGGCAAGAAAAACTGTTTTTT
cdr3_aa: CASSLGIGRGQEKLFF

cdr3_length: 15
j_call: TRBJ1-2
v_call: TRBV4-3
d_call: NA
clone_size: once
cdr3_nt: TGCGCCAGCAGCCAAGACCGGGGACCTAACTATGGCTACACCTTC
cdr3_aa: CASSQDRGPNYGYTF

cdr3_length: 13
j_call: TRBJ1-1
v_call: TRBV7-9
d_call: TRBD1
clone_size: NA
cdr3_nt: TGTGCCAGCCGGGAGACAGGGGGCTCTGAAGCTTTCTTT
cdr3_aa: CASRETGGSEAFF

cdr3_length: 16
j_call: TRBJ2-7
v_call: TRBV28
d_call: TRBD1
clone_size: once
cdr3_nt: TGTGCCAGCAGTTTAAAATTTTCGGGACAGGGAGGCGAGCAGTACTTC
cdr3_aa: CASSLKFSGQGGEQYF